This TCR beta chain was recorded in a study of T cell responses to AZD1222 COVID-19 vaccine listed by TCRdb under 2021. Concerning the study at large: AZD1222 recipients with second doses at about 4 weeks or about 12 weeks were pooled, because spike-specific TCR depth and breadth did not differ between schedules. A total of under 250 trial participants underwent TCR sequencing, of whom some 200 had received two doses of AZD1222 and some 26 had received two doses of the MenACWY control vaccine. Trial participants were enrolled into age subgroups of 18-55, 56-69 and 70-plus years, which contained 148, 28 and 57 TCR-sequenced participants, respectively. General study outcomes and caveats: Spike-specific TCR breadth and depth rose significantly after two AZD1222 doses compared with day 0 and with MenACWY recipients. Only five to seven AZD1222 recipients were SARS-CoV-2 seropositive at baseline, limiting conclusions about previously exposed vaccinees. Participants were mostly white British and included more females than males, and it was suggested by the authors that clonal diversity may have been underestimated. The whole spike protein was spanned by vaccine-associated CD4 TCRs, and dominant responses were seen in regions 160-218 and 743-854. No day 14 peak-response samples were available, so repertoires were characterized only after the peak T cell response. Nearly half of unique spike-specific TCRs reportedly recognized epitopes outside regions mutated in the B.1.351 and B.1.1.7 variants. The 56-69-year group was small, and its depth increase did not reach significance, likely because of low power.

The sample's time point, from its label and the paper: baseline before first vaccination. Vaccinee samples were obtained from the UK trials COV001 and COV002, which included a single-blind randomized controlled phase 2/3 trial of AZD1222 (ChAdOx1 nCoV-19) in healthy adults. For TCRbeta chain sequencing, PBMC samples from trial participants were taken at day 0 and at day 28 after the second dose. The junction carries 19 bases between V and J, which are trimmed by 2 bases and 0 bases respectively. CDR1 and CDR2, per the germline V gene, are KGHSH and LQKENI. The CDR3 numbers 19 residues from cysteine through phenylalanine. Just CDR3 DNA is preserved here, 57 bases in frame from base 1. As regards this clone: It has no known antigen specificity. Per-base quality was not reported, and no clone a single base away is much larger than it.

The CDR3 regions of human TCRbeta chains were analyzed by immunosequencing. Per the source publication's procedure: Repertoire TCRs were checked for matches against a reference library of SARS-CoV-2-specific TCRs that had been generated using the MIRA antigen-specificity platform. Breadth was defined as the fraction of unique TCRs that were SARS-CoV-2-associated, and depth was defined as the fraction of total T cells that were SARS-CoV-2-associated. Each spike-specific TCR was assigned to its reactive spike region and to a CD4 or CD8 class using the MIRA data. Log10-transformed breadth and depth values were compared by one-way ANOVA with Sidak's multiple comparisons tests. The source is immuneACCESS, and TCRdb retained only in-frame sequences with V and J called. Part of the clones is not carried over; for the studies checked, unresolved V genes explain less than half of this, and the remainder is unexplained. V and J calls plus clone size are reproduced from that table; the DNA served to infer D and trimming. The sample yields roughly 190,000 clones; approximately 92% were counted once. 1% to 1.5% of the sample comes from the top ten.

Recombination linked TRBV18 to TRBJ1-4; the D segment could be TRBD1, given 5 matching bases. The origin of this receptor is an adult in good health. Sequences were derived from peripheral blood, sampled on day 0 of AZD1222 vaccination. The DNA is as follows: TGTGCCAGCTCACCATGGGGGGACCTACCCGTTGCAACTAATGAAAAACTGTTTTTT. Its coded protein is CASSPWGDLPVATNEKLFF.